This TCR beta chain was sequenced for a study of graft-versus-host responses after intestinal transplantation. Background on the study: Once they had received anti-thymocyte globulin induction, all recipients took tacrolimus and steroids for approximately 3 years.

A word on this clone: The antigen remains undetermined.

Profiling relied on immunoSEQ multiplex PCR, and the TCRdb table lists in-frame clones only, not all of them. The sample lists around 97,000 clones; roughly 93% were seen once. Germline CDR1 reads SGHNT; CDR2 reads YYREEE (reference sequence). With V trimmed by 3 bases and J by 9 bases, 16 bases remained unmatched. The CDR3 has 18 amino acids. The TCR originated in a human donor who received an intestinal transplant. The sequences come from unstimulated CD8+ T cells sorted from spleen or lymph node cells, collected before intestinal transplant. The V call is TRBV5-4, the J call TRBJ2-1, with 12 nucleotides matching TRBD1. The CDR3 is CASSSIPSGTGGYGEQFF. CDR3 nucleotide sequence: TGTGCCAGCAGCTCGATACCAAGCGGGACAGGGGGCTATGGTGAGCAGTTCTTC.